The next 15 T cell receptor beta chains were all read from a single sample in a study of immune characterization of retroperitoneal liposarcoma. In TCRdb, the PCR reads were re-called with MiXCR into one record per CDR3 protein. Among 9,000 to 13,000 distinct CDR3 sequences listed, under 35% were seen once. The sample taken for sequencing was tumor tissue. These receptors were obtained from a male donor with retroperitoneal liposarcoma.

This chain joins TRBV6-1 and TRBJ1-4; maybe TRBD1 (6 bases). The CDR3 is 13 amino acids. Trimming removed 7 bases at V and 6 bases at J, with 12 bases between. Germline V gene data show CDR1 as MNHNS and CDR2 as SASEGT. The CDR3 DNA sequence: TGTGCCAGCAACAGGGTAGAGTATGAAAAACTGTTTTTT. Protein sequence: CASNRVEYEKLFF.

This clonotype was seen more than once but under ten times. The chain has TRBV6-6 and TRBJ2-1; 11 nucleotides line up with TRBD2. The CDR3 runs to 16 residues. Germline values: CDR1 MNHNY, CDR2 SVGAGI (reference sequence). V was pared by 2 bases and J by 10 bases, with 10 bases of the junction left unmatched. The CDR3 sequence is CASSYGASGRSYEQFF. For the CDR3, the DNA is TGTGCCAGCAGTTACGGTGCTAGCGGGAGGTCCTACGAGCAGTTCTTC.

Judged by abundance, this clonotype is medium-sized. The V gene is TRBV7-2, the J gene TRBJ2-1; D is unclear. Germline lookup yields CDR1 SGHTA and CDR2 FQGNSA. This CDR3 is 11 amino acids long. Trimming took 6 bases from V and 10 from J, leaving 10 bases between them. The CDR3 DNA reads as TGTGCCAGCAGGCGAGCCTACGAGCAGTTCTTC. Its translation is CASRRAYEQFF.

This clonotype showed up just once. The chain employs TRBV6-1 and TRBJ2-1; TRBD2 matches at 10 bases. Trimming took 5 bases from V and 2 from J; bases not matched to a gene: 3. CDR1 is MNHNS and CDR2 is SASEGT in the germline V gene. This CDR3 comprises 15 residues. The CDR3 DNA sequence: TGTGCCAGCAGTTATACTAGCGGGGCCTACAATGAGCAGTTCTTC. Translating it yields CASSYTSGAYNEQFF.

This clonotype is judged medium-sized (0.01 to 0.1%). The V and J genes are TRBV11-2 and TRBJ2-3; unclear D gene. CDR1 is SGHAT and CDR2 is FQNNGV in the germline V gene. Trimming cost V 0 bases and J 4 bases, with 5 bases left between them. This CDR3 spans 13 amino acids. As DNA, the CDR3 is TGTGCCAGCAGCTTAGATCGCGCAGATACGCAGTATTTT. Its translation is CASSLDRADTQYF. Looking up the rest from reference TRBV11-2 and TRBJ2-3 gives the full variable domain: EAGVAQSPRYKIIEKRQSVAFWCNPISGHATLYWYQQILGQGPKLLIQFQNNGVVDDSQLPKDRFSAERLKGVDSTLKIQPAKLEDSAVYLCASSLDRADTQYFGPGTRLTVL.

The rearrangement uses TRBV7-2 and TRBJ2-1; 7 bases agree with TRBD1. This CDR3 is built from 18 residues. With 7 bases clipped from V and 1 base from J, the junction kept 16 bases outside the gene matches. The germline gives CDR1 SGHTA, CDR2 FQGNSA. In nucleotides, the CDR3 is TGTGCCAGCACCCTTAGGGCCTACAGGGGCTTGTCCTACAATGAGCAGTTCTTC. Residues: CASTLRAYRGLSYNEQFF.

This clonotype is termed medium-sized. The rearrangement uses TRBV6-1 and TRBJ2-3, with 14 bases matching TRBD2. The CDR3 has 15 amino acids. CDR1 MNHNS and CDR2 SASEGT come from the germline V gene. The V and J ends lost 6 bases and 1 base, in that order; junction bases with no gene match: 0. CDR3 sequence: CASRTSGGGTDTQYF. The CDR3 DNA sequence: TGTGCCAGCAGGACTAGCGGGGGGGGCACAGATACGCAGTATTTT.

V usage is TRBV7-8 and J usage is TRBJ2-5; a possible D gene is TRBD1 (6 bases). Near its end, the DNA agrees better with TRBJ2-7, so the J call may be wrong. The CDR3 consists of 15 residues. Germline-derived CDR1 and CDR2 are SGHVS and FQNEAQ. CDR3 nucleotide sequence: TGTGCCAGCAGCCGGGGCAGGGGACCCTTCTACGAGCAGTACTTC. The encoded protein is CASSRGRGPFYEQYF.

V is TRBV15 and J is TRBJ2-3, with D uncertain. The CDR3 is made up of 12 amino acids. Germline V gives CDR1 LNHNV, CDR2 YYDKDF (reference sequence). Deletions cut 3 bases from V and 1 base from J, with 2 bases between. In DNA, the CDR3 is TGTGCCACCAGCAGCGGCACAGATACGCAGTATTTT. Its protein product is CATSSGTDTQYF.

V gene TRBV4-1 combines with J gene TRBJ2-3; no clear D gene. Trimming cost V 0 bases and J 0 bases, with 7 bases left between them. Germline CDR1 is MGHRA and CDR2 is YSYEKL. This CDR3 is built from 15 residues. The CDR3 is CASSQDRWSTDTQYF. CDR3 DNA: TGCGCCAGCAGCCAAGATAGGTGGAGCACAGATACGCAGTATTTT.

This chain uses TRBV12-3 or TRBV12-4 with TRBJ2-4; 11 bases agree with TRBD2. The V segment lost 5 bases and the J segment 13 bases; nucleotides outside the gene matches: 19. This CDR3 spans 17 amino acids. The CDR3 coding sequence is TGTGCCAGCAGTACCGCCGGGACTAGCGGTTCCTACAATGAGCAGTACTTC. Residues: CASSTAGTSGSYNEQYF.

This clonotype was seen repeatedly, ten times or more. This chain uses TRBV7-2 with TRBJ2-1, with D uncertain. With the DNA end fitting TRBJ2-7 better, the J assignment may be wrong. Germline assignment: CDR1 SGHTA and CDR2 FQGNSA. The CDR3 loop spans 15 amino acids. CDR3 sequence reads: CASSRTSSSYNEQYF. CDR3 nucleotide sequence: TGTGCCAGCAGCCGGACGTCAAGCTCCTACAATGAGCAGTACTTC.

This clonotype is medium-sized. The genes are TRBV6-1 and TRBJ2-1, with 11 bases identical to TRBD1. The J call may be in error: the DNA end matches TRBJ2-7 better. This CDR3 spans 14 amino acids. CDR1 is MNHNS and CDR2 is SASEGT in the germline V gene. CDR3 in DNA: TGTGCCAGCAGCGGACAGGGGGCCGTCTACGAGCAGTACTTC. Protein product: CASSGQGAVYEQYF.

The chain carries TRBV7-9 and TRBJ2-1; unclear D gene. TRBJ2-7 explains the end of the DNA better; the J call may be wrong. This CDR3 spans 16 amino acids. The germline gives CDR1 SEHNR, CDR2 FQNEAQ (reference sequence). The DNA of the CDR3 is TGTGCCAGCAGCCCGCCCTCGGCAGGAGCGTACAATGAGCAGTACTTC. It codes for CASSPPSAGAYNEQYF.

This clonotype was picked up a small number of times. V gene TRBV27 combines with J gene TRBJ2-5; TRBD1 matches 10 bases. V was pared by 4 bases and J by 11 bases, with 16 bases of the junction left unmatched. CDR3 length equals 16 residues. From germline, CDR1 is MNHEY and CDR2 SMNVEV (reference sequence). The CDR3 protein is CASSSYRDRGYNEQYF. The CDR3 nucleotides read TGTGCCAGCAGTTCATACCGGGACAGGGGATACAATGAGCAGTACTTC.